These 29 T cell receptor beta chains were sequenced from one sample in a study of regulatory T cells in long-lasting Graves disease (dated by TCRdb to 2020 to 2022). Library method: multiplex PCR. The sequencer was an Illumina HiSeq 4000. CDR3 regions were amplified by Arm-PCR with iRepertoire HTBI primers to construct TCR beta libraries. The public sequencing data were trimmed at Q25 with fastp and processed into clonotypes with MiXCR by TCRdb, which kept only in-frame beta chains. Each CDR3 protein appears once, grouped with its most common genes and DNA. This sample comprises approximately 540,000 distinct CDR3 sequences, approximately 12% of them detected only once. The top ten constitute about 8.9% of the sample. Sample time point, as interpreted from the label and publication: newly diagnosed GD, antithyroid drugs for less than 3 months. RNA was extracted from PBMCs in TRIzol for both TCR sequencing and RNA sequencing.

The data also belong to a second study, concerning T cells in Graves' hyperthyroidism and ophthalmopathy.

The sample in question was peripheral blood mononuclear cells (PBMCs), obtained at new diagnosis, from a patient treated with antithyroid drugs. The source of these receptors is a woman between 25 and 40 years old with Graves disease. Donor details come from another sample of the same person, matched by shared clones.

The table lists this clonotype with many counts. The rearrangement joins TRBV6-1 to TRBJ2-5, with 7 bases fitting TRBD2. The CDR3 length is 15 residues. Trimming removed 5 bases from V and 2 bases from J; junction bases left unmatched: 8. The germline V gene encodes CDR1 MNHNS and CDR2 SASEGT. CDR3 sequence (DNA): TGTGCCAGCAGTACTCCCGGGACTATTCAAGAGACCCAGTACTTC. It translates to CASSTPGTIQETQYF.

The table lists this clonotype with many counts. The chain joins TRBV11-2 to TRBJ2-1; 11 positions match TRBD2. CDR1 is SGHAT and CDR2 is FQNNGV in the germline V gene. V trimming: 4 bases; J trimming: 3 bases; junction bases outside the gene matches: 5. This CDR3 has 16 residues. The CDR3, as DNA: TGTGCCAGCAGCTACTTAGCGGGAGGGATCTACAATGAGCAGTTCTTC. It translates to CASSYLAGGIYNEQFF.

CDR3 nucleotides: TGTGCCAGCAGATTGACTAGCGGGGTGGTGAATGAGCAGTTCTTC. This gives the protein CASRLTSGVVNEQFF. The rearrangement uses TRBV6-1 and TRBJ2-1; 11 bases match TRBD2. V was pared by 6 bases and J by 7 bases, with 8 bases of the junction left unmatched. Per germline, CDR1 MNHNS and CDR2 SASEGT. This CDR3 region has 15 residues.

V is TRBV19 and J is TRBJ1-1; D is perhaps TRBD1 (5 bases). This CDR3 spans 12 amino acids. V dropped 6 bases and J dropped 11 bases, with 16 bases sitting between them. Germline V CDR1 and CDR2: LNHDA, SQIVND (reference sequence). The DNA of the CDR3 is TGTGCCAGTAGGCCGCCGCGGGGCCGCGCTTTCTTT. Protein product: CASRPPRGRAFF.

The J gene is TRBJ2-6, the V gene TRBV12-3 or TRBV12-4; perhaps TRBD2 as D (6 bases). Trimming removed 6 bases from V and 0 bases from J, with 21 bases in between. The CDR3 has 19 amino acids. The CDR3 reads CASSNTRSQGLSGANVLTF. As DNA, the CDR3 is TGTGCCAGCAGCAATACGCGTTCGCAGGGACTCTCTGGGGCCAACGTCCTGACTTTC.

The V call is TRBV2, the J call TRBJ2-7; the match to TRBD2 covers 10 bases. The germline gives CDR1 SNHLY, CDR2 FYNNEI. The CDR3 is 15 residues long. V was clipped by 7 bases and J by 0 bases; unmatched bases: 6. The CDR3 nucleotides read TGTGCCAGCATGCTCGCTAGCGGGAGCTCCTACGAGCAGTACTTC. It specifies CASMLASGSSYEQYF.

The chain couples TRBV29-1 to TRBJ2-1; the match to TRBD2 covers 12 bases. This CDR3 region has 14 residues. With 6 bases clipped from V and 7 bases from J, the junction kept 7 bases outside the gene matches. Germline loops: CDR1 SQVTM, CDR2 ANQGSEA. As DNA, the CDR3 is TGCAGCGTACCTCCTAGCGGGGGGGAAAATGAGCAGTTCTTC. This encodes CSVPPSGGENEQFF.

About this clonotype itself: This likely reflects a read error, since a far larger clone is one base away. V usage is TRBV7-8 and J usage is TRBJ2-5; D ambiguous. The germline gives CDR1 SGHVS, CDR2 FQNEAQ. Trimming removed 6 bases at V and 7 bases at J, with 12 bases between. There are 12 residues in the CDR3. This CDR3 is CASSDSLGTQYF. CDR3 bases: TGTGCCAGCAGTGACTCCCTTGGGACCCAGTACTTC.

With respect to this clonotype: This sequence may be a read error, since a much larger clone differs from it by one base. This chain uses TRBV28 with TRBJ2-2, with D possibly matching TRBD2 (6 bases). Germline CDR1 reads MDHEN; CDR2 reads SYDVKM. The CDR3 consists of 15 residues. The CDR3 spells CAGSLPGLNTGELFF. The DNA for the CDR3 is TGTGCCGGCAGTCTACCGGGACTCAACACCGGGGAGCTGTTTTTT.

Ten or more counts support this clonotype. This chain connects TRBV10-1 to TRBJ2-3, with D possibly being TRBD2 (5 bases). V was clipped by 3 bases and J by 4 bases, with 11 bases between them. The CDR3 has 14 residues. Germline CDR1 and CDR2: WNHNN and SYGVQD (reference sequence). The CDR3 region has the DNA TGCGCCAGCAGTGAATACGGGATTGCAGATACGCAGTATTTT. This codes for CASSEYGIADTQYF.

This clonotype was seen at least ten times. Here the CDR3 reads CASSLLRTSGGETQYF. The CDR3 DNA is TGTGCCAGCAGCCTCCTACGGACTAGCGGGGGTGAGACCCAGTACTTC. The chain employs TRBV11-2 and TRBJ2-5; TRBD2 matches 13 bases. Germline values: CDR1 SGHAT, CDR2 FQNNGV. With V trimmed by 5 bases and J by 5 bases, 8 bases remained unmatched. CDR3 length: 16 amino acids.

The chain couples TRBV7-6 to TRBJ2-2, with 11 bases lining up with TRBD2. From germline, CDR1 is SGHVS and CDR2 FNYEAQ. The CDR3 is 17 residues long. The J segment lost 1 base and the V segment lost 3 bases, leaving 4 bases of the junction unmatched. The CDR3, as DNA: TGTGCCAGCAGCTTCCGACTAGCGGGACTGAACACCGGGGAGCTGTTTTTT. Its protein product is CASSFRLAGLNTGELFF.

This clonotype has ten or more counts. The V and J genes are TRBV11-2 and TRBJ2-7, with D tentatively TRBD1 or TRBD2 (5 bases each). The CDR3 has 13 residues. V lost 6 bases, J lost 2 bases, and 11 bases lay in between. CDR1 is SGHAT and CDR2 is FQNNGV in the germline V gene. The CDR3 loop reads CASRDMGPYEQYF. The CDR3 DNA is TGTGCCAGCAGAGATATGGGACCCTACGAGCAGTACTTC. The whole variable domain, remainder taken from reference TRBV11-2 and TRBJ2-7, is EAGVAQSPRYKIIEKRQSVAFWCNPISGHATLYWYQQILGQGPKLLIQFQNNGVVDDSQLPKDRFSAERLKGVDSTLKIQPAKLEDSAVYLCASRDMGPYEQYFGPGTRLTVT.

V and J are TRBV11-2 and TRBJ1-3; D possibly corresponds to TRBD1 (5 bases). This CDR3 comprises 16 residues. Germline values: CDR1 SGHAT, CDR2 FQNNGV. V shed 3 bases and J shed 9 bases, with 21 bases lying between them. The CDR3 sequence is CASSLIDAPGGVTIYF. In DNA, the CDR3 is TGTGCCAGCAGCTTGATAGACGCCCCCGGGGGGGTCACCATATATTTT.

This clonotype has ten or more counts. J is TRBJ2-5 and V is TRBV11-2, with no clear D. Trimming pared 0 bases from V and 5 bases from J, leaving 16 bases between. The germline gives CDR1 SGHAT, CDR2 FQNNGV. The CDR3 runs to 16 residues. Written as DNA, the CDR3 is TGTGCCAGCAGCTTAGATGGTCTCTCTTGGGCGGAGACCCAGTACTTC. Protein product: CASSLDGLSWAETQYF.

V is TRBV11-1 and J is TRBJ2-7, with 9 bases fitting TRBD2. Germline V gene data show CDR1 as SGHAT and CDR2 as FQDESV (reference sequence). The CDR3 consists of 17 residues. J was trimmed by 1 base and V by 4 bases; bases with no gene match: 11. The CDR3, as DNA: TGTGCCAGCAGCTCCTCTCGGCGGGAGGGCAGGTCCTACGAGCAGTACTTC. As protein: CASSSSRREGRSYEQYF.

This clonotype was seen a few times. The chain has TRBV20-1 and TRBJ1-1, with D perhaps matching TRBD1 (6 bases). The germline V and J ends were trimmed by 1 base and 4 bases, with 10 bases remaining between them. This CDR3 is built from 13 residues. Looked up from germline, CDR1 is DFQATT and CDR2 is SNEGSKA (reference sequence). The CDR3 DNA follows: TGCAGTGCTAGAGGCAGGGGAGCCACTGAAGCTTTCTTT. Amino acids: CSARGRGATEAFF.

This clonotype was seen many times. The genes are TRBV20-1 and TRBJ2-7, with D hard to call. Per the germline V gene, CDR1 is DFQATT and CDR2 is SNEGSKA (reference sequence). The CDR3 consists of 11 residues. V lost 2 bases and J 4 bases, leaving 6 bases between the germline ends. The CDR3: CSARFGYEQYF. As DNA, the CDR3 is TGCAGTGCTAGATTCGGTTACGAGCAGTACTTC.

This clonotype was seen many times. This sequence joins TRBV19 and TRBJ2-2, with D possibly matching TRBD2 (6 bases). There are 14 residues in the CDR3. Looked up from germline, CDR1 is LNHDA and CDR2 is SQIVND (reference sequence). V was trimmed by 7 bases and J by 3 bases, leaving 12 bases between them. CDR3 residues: CASTLREYTGELFF. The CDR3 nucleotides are TGTGCCAGTACCTTGCGGGAATACACCGGGGAGCTGTTTTTT.

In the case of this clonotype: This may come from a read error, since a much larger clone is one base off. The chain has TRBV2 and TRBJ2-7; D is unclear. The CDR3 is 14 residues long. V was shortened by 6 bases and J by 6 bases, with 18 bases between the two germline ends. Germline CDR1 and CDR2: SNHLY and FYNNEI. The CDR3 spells CASSAPGLGCEQYF. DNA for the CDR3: TGTGCCAGCAGCGCCCCCGGTCTTGGCTGCGAGCAGTACTTC.

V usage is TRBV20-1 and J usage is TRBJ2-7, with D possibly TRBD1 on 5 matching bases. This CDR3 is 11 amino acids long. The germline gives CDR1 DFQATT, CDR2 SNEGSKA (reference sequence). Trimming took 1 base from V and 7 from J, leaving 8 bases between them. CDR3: CSARAAGEQYF. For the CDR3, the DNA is TGCAGTGCTAGAGCGGCAGGGGAGCAGTACTTC.

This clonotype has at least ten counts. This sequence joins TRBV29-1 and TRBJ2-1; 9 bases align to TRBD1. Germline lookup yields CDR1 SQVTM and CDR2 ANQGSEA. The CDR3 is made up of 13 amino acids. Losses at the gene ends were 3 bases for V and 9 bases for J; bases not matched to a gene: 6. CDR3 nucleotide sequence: TGCAGCGTTGAGACAGGGGGGGGCGGTGAGCAGTTCTTC. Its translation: CSVETGGGGEQFF.

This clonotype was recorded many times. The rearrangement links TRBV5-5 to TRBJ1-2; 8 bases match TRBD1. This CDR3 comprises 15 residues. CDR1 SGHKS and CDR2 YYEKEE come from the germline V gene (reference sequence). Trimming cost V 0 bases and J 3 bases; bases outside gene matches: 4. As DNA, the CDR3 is TGTGCCAGCAGCTTGGGACAGGGGCACGACTATGGCTACACCTTC. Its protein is CASSLGQGHDYGYTF.

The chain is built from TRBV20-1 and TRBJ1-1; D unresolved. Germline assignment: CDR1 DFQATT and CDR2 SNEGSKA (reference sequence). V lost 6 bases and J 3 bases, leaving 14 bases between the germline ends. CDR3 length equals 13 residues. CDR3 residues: CSACEGADTEAFF. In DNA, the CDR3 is TGCAGTGCCTGTGAGGGCGCGGACACTGAAGCTTTCTTT.

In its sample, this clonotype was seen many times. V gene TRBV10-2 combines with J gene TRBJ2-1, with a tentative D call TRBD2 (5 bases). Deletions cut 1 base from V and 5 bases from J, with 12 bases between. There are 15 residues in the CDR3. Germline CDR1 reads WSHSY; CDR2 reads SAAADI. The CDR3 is CASSEWVAPNNEQFF. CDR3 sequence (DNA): TGCGCCAGCAGTGAGTGGGTAGCGCCAAACAATGAGCAGTTCTTC.

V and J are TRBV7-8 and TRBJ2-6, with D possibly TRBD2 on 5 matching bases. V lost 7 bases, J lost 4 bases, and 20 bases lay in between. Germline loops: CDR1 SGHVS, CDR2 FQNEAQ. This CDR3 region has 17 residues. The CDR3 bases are TGTGCCAGCACTACTAGTTCACGGGGAGCCGGGGCCAACGTCCTGACTTTC. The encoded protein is CASTTSSRGAGANVLTF.

CDR3 sequence: CASSLVASGSMSDTQYF. CDR3 nucleotides: TGTGCCAGCAGCTTAGTAGCTAGCGGGAGTATGTCAGATACGCAGTATTTT. The rearrangement joins TRBV7-8 to TRBJ2-3, with 10 bases lining up with TRBD2. The germline V gene has CDR1 SGHVS and CDR2 FQNEAQ. The CDR3 runs to 17 residues. V lost 1 base, J lost 4 bases, and 8 bases stayed unmatched.

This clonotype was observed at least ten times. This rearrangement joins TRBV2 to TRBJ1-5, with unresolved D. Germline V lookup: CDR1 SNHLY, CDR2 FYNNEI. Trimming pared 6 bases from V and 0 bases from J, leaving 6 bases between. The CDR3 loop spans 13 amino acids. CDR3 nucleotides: TGTGCCAGCAGCCGGTATAGCAATCAGCCCCAGCATTTT. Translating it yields CASSRYSNQPQHF.

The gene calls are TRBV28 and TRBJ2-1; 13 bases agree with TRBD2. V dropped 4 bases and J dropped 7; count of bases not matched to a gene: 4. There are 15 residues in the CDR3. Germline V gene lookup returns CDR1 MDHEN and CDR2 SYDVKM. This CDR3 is CASSSGTSGKNEQFF. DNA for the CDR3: TGTGCCAGCAGTTCCGGGACTAGCGGGAAGAATGAGCAGTTCTTC.